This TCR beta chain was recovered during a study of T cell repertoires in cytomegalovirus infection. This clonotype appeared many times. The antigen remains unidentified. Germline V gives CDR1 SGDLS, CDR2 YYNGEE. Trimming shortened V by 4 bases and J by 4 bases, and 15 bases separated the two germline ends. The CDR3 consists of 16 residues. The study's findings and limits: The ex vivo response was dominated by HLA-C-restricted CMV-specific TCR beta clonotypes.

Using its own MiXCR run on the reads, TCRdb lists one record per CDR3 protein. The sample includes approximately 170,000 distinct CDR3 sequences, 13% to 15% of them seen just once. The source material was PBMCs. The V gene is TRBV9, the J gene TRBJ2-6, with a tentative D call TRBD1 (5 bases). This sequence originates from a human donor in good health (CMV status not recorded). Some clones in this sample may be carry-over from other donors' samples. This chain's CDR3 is CASSPLGVGGANVLTF. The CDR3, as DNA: TGTGCCAGCAGCCCGCTAGGGGTAGGAGGGGCCAACGTCCTGACTTTC.